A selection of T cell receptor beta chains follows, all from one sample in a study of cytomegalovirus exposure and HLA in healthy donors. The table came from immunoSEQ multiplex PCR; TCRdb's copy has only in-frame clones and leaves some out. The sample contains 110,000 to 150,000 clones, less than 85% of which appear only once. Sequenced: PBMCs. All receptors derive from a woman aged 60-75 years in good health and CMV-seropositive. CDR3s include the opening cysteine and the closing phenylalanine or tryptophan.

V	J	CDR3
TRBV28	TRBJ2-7	CASTPGGGKYEQYF
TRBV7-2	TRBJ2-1	CASSLGRASREQFF
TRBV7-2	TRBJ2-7	CASSFSSYEQYF
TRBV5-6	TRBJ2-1	CASSSLASGVYNEQFF
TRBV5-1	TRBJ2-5	CASSWTSGSWRETQYF
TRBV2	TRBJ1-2	CASSIQGTDGYTF
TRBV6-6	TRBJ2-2	CASSSPGGGYTGELFF
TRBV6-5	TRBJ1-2	CASTRDRDGYTF
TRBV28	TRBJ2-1	CASSQRGGKNEQFF
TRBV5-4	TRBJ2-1	CASSRGTGGKNEQFF
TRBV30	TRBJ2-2	CAWSVGVFGELFF
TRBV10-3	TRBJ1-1	CAIKGLKNTEAFF
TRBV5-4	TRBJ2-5	CASSFGADQETQYF
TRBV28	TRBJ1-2	CASGGGAGSGYTF
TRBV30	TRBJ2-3	CAFGSGADAGRTDTQYF
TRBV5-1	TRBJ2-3	CASSGTGQGLADTQYF
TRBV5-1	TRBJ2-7	CASSLNADFYEQYF
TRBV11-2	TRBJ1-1	CASSFTGAPLNTEAFF
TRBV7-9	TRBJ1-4	CASSLDSPRTEKLFF
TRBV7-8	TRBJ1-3	CASSYGTAGNTIYF
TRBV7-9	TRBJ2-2	CASSLHRQNTGELFF
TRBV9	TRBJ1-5	CASSVGTGGYQPQHF
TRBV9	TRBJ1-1	CASSVGVIRGRNTEAFF
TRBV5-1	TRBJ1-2	CASSKDRQNYGYTF
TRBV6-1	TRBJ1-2	CASSEGRGGPYGYTF
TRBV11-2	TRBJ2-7	CASSPRTPYYEQYF
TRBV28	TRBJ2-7	CASSLLGTSYEQYF
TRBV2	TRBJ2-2	CASSEVLAGNTGELFF
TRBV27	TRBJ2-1	CASSLLTSGSISEQFF
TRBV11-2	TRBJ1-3	CASSSVDRPRGNTIYF
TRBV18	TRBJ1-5	CASSPGTQGNQPQHF
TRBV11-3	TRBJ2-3	CASSPAASGLDTQYF
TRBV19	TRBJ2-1	CASSIRGTYNEQFF
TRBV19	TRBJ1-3	CASSSHRGNENTIYF
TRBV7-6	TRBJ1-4	CASSSRRGVGEGTNEKLFF
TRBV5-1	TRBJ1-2	CASSFEGDYGYTF
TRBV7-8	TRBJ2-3	CASSLGSSGVTDTQYF
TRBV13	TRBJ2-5	CASSLVGLAGVGETQYF
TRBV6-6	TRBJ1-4	CASSYSRTGSEKLFF